This T cell receptor (beta chain) was captured in a study of molecular identifiers for immune sequencing clone quantification. TCRdb re-derived calls from the PCR reads in MiXCR, one entry per CDR3 protein. Found here are about 640,000 distinct CDR3 sequences, just under 20% of them singletons; the top ten hold under 0.95%. The CDR3 runs to 16 residues. Germline loops: CDR1 MNHNY, CDR2 SVGAGI (reference sequence). J gave up 7 bases and V 0 bases, and 6 bases lay outside the gene matches. Naive CD8 T cells were picked out by sorting for CD8+CD4-CCR7+CD45RA+. The sample holds a few counts of this clonotype.

The sample consisted of naive CD8+ T cells from blood, with Jurkat cell RNA spiked in. This sample's subset: FACS-sorted CD8+CD4-CCR7+CD45RA+ naive T cells. The V gene is TRBV6-6, the J gene TRBJ2-1, with TRBD2 identical over 10 bases. This clonotype was obtained from a human donor in good health. Some libraries in this study had Jurkat cell RNA spiked in. CDR3 region: CASSYSIAGGWNEQFF. The CDR3 region has the DNA TGTGCCAGCAGTTACTCGATAGCGGGAGGTTGGAATGAGCAGTTCTTC.